One T cell receptor beta chain is described in this entry. Its antigen is not known. Reverse transcription of all isolated RNA meant that expressed TCRB transcripts were sequenced. The repertoire was sequenced with immunoSEQ multiplex PCR; TCRdb's copy has only in-frame clones and lacks some. The data contain about 150,000 clones, over 8.5% of them singletons. The data were obtained in a study of beta chain features in type 1 diabetes. Study-level points and caveats: In cDNA sequencing, cells with high TCR expression could be over-represented. Within each of all four CD4+ subsets, Type 1 diabetes patients had TCRB CDR3s that were moderately but significantly shorter.

The CDR3 has 10 residues. Trimming pared 6 bases from V and 6 bases from J, leaving 2 bases between. In germline, CDR1 is MDHEN, CDR2 SYDVKM. The TCR was taken from a man between 18 and 29 years old in good health. V usage is TRBV28 and J usage is TRBJ1-4; unclear D gene. The sample was central memory CD4+ T cells from blood. CDR3 amino acids: CASRDEKLFF. CDR3 bases: TGTGCCAGCAGGGATGAAAAACTGTTTTTT.